The 10 T cell receptor beta chains below were found in one sample sequenced in a study of T cell responses to AZD1222 COVID-19 vaccine. Sequencing used immunoSEQ multiplex PCR; TCRdb keeps in-frame clones, though not all of them. The sample consists of roughly 270,000 clones, 90% to 95% of them appearing once. This specimen was peripheral blood, taken 28 days after the second AZD1222 dose. These receptors came from an adult who received the AZD1222 COVID-19 vaccine.

As for this clone: Other DNA sequences in the sample encode the same CDR3. The chain joins TRBV2 to TRBJ1-6; 12 nucleotides match TRBD1. The ends lost 3 bases at V and 9 bases at J; junction bases unmatched: 3. The germline gives CDR1 SNHLY, CDR2 FYNNEI. The CDR3 has 15 residues. The CDR3 is CASSEEGQGASPLHF. CDR3 nucleotides: TGTGCCAGCAGTGAGGAGGGACAGGGGGCTTCACCCCTCCACTTT.

V and J are TRBV28 and TRBJ1-6; D not resolved. This CDR3 is built from 14 residues. V shed 7 bases and J shed 3 bases, with 10 bases lying between them. The germline CDR1 and CDR2 sequences are MDHEN and SYDVKM. The CDR3 coding sequence is TGTGCCAGCACCCCCCCCGGCTATAATTCACCCCTCCACTTT. Encoded protein: CASTPPGYNSPLHF. The whole variable domain, remainder taken from reference TRBV28 and TRBJ1-6, is DVKVTQSSRYLVKRTGEKVFLECVQDMDHENMFWYRQDPGLGLRLIYFSYDVKMKEKGDIPEGYSVSREKKERFSLILESASTNQTSMYLCASTPPGYNSPLHFGNGTRLTVT.

The CDR3, as DNA: TGTGCCATCACCAACGACAGGGGCGACGAGCAGTACTTC. Translation: CAITNDRGDEQYF. The rearrangement joins TRBV10-3 to TRBJ2-7, with 8 bases matching TRBD1. Losses at the gene ends were 7 bases for V and 5 bases for J; bases not matched to a gene: 7. The CDR3 length is 13 residues. Germline V gene data show CDR1 as ENHRY and CDR2 as SYGVKD.

The gene calls are TRBV30 and TRBJ2-7, with 8 bases matching TRBD1. Unmatched junction bases numbered 5, after V lost 3 bases and J lost 4 bases. Per germline, CDR1 GTSNPN and CDR2 SVGIG (reference sequence). This CDR3 comprises 13 residues. CDR3 in DNA: TGTGCCTGGAGCCGCAGGGGGCCATACGAGCAGTACTTC. Translated, it gives CAWSRRGPYEQYF. Drawing the rest from reference TRBV30 and TRBJ2-7, the complete variable domain is SQTIHQWPATLVQPVGSPLSLECTVEGTSNPNLYWYRQAAGRGLQLLFYSVGIGQISSEVPQNLSASRPQDRQFILSSKKLLLSDSGFYLCAWSRRGPYEQYFGPGTRLTVT.

CDR3 protein: CASSFRSGGVTDTQYF. The CDR3 region has the DNA TGTGCCAGCAGCTTTCGAAGCGGGGGGGTCACAGATACGCAGTATTTT. The chain joins TRBV9 to TRBJ2-3, with 10 bases that match TRBD2. CDR3 length: 16 amino acids. V lost 4 bases to trimming and J lost 2 bases; unmatched junction nucleotides: 7. Germline V lookup: CDR1 SGDLS, CDR2 YYNGEE.

The rearrangement uses TRBV4-1 and TRBJ2-3; no clear D gene. The CDR3 has 16 residues. The V and J ends lost 2 bases and 0 bases respectively, with 12 bases between them. Looked up from germline, CDR1 is MGHRA and CDR2 is YSYEKL. The DNA for the CDR3 is TGCGCCAGCAGCCAACTTCGTCCTACTAGCACAGATACGCAGTATTTT. Its protein is CASSQLRPTSTDTQYF.

The chain joins TRBV27 to TRBJ1-6; a possible D gene is TRBD1 (6 bases). This CDR3 comprises 15 residues. Germline V lookup: CDR1 MNHEY, CDR2 SMNVEV (reference sequence). Trimming left V 5 bases short and J 4 bases short, with 12 bases between. The CDR3 nucleotides read TGTGCCAGCAGTGCGGTACAGGGTTATAATTCACCCCTCCACTTT. This encodes CASSAVQGYNSPLHF.

This clone showed up just once. Other DNA sequences of this sample code for an identical CDR3. The chain is built from TRBV7-2 and TRBJ2-3; D is ambiguous. The ends were cut back, 1 base at V and 2 bases at J, with 7 bases in the middle. CDR1 and CDR2 (germline): SGHTA, FQGNSA. The CDR3 spans 14 residues. CDR3 residues: CASSLGGNTDTQYF. CDR3 in DNA: TGTGCCAGCAGCTTAGGCGGTAACACAGATACGCAGTATTTT.

The chain combines TRBV28 with TRBJ1-2; D uncertain. The CDR3 loop spans 12 amino acids. Germline lookup yields CDR1 MDHEN and CDR2 SYDVKM. V gave up 7 bases and J gave up 1 base, with 7 bases separating them. Here the CDR3 DNA reads TGTGCCAGCAATGTGAATAACTATGGCTACACCTTC. It specifies CASNVNNYGYTF.

This chain links TRBV6-2 or TRBV6-3 with TRBJ2-1, with 10 bases that match TRBD2. Germline CDR1 and CDR2: MNHEY and SVGEGT. The CDR3 runs 16 residues. With 0 bases clipped from V and 5 bases from J, the junction kept 4 bases outside the gene matches. CDR3: CASSYSSGRRDNEQFF. In DNA, the CDR3 is TGTGCCAGCAGTTACTCTAGCGGGAGGAGGGACAATGAGCAGTTCTTC.